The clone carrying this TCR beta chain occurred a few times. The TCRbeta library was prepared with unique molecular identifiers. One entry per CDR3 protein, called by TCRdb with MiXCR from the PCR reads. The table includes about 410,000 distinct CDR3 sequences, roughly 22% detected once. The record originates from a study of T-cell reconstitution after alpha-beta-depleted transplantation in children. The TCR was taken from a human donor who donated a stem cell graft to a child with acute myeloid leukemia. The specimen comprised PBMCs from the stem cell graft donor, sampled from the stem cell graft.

The DNA for the CDR3 is TGTGCCAGCAGCTCAACTTCGCCGGGACTAGCGGGAGCAGATACGCAGTATTTT. This translates into CASSSTSPGLAGADTQYF. The chain is built from TRBV11-2 and TRBJ2-3; 14 nucleotides agree with TRBD2. This CDR3 contains 18 residues. After removal of 4 bases from V and 4 bases from J, the junction contained 10 bases not matched to a gene. The V gene's germline CDR1 is SGHAT and CDR2 FQNNGV.